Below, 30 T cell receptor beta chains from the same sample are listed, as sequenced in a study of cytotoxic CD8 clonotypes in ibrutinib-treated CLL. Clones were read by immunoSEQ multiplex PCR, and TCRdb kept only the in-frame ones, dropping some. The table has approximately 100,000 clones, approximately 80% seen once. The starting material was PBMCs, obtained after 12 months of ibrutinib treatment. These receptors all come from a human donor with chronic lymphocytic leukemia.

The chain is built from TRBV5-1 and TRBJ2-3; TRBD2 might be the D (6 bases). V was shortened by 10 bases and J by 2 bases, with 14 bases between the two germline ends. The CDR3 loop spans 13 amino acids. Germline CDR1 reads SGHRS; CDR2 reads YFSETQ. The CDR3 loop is CASGDPTTDTQYF. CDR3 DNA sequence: TGCGCCTCGGGGGATCCTACCACAGATACGCAGTATTTT.

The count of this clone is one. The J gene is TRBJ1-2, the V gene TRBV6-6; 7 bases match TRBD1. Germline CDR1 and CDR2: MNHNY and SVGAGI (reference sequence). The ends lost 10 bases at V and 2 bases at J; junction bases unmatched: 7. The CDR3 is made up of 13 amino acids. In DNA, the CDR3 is TGTGCCACCCCACCGGGACAGAACTATGGCTACACCTTC. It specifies CATPPGQNYGYTF.

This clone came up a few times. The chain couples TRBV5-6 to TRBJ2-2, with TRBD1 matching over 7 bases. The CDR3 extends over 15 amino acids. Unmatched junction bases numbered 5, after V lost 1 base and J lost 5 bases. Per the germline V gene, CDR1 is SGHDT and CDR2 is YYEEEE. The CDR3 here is CASSLRGRWTGELFF. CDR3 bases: TGTGCCAGCAGCTTGAGGGGGCGATGGACCGGGGAGCTGTTTTTT.

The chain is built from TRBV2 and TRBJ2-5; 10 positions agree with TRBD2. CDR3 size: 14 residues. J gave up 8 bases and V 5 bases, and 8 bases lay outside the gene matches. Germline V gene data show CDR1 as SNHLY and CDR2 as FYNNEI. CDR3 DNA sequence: TGTGCCAGCAGTATTTTACTAGCGGGGAGCACCCAGTACTTC. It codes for CASSILLAGSTQYF.

The CDR3 DNA sequence: TGCGCCAGCAGCCCTCCGGGACAGGGGTACAATGAGCAGTTCTTC. This gives the protein CASSPPGQGYNEQFF. The rearrangement joins TRBV5-1 to TRBJ2-1; 10 bases line up with TRBD1. The V gene's germline CDR1 is SGHRS and CDR2 YFSETQ. Trimming cost V 4 bases and J 4 bases; bases outside gene matches: 5. CDR3 size: 15 residues.

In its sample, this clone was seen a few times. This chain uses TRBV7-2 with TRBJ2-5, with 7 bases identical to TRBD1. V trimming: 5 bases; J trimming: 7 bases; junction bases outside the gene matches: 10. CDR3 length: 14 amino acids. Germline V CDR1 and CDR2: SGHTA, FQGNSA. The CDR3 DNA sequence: TGTGCCAGCAGCCCCGACAGGGCAGTGTGGACCCAGTACTTC. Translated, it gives CASSPDRAVWTQYF.

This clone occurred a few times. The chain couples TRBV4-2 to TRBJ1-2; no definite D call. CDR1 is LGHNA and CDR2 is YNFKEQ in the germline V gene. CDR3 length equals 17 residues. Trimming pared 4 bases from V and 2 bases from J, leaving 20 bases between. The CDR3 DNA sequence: TGTGCCAGCAGCCGAGACACCTCTTTGGCCCGAAACTATGGCTACACCTTC. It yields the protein CASSRDTSLARNYGYTF.

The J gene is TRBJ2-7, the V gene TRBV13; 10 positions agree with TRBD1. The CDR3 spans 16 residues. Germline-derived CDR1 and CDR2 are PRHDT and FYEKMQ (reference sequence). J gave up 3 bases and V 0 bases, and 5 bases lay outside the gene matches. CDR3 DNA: TGTGCCAGCAGCTTAGGCCCGGACAGGGGGGGCTACGAGCAGTACTTC. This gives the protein CASSLGPDRGGYEQYF. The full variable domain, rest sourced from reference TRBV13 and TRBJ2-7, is AAGVIQSPRHLIKEKRETATLKCYPIPRHDTVYWYQQGPGQDPQFLISFYEKMQSDKGSIPDRFSAQQFSDYHSELNMSSLELGDSALYFCASSLGPDRGGYEQYFGPGTRLTVT.

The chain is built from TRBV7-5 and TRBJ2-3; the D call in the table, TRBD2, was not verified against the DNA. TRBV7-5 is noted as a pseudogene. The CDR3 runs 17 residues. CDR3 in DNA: TGTGCCAGACTCGGACTAGCGGGGGGGCCTCACCCAGATACGCAGTATTTT. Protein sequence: CARLGLAGGPHPDTQYF.

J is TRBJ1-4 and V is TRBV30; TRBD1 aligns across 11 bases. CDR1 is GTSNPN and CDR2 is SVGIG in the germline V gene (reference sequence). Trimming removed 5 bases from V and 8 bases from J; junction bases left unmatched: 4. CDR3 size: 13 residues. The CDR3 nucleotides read TGTGCCTGGGGGACAGGGGGGGCGGAAAAACTGTTTTTT. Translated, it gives CAWGTGGAEKLFF.

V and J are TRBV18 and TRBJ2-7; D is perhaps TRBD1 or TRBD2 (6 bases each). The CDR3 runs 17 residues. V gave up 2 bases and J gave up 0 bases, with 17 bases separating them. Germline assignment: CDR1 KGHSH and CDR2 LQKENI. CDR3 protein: CASSPTMRDTASYEQYF. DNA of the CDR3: TGTGCCAGCTCACCAACAATGCGGGACACTGCCTCCTACGAGCAGTACTTC.

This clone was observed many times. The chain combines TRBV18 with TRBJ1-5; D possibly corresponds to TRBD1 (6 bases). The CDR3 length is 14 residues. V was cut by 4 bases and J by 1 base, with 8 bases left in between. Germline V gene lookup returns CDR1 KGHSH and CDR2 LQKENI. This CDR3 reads CASSQGGSNQPQHF. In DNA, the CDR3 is TGTGCCAGCTCACAGGGGGGAAGCAATCAGCCCCAGCATTTT.

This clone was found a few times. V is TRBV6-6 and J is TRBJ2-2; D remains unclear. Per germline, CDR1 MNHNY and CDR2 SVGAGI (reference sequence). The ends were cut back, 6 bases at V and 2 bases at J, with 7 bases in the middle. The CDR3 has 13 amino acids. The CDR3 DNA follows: TGTGCCAGCAGCTCCTCAAACACCGGGGAGCTGTTTTTT. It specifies CASSSSNTGELFF.

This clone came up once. The CDR3 region is CASSLSRGNNNEQFF. The DNA for the CDR3 is TGTGCCAGCAGTTTGTCCAGGGGAAACAACAATGAGCAGTTCTTC. The chain combines TRBV27 with TRBJ2-1, with D perhaps TRBD1 (6 bases). The CDR3 runs 15 residues. Trimming shortened V by 3 bases and J by 5 bases, and 14 bases separated the two germline ends. Germline lookup yields CDR1 MNHEY and CDR2 SMNVEV (reference sequence).

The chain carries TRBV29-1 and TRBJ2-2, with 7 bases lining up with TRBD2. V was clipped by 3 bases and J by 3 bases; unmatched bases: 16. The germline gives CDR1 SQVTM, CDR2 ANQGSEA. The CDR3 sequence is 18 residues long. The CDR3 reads CSVDKGPGRGIDTGELFF. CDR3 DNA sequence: TGCAGCGTTGATAAAGGGCCAGGGAGGGGTATCGACACCGGGGAGCTGTTTTTT.

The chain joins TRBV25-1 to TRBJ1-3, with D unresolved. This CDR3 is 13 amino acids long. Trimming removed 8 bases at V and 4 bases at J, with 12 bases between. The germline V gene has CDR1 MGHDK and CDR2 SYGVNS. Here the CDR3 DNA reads TGTGCCAGCTCCCTGTGGTCCGGAAACACCATATATTTT. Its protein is CASSLWSGNTIYF.

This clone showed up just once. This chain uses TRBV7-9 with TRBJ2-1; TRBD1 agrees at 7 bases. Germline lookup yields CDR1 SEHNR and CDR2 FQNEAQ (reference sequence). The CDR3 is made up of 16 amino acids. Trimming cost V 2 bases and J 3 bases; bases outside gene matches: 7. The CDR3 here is CASSLSGQPGYNEQFF. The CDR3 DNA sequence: TGTGCCAGCAGCTTATCGGGACAGCCAGGCTACAATGAGCAGTTCTTC.

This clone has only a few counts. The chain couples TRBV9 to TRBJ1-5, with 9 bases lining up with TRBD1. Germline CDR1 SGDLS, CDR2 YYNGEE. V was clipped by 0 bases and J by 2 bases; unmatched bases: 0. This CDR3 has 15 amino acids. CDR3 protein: CASSVGTGGNQPQHF. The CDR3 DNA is TGTGCCAGCAGCGTAGGGACAGGGGGCAATCAGCCCCAGCATTTT.

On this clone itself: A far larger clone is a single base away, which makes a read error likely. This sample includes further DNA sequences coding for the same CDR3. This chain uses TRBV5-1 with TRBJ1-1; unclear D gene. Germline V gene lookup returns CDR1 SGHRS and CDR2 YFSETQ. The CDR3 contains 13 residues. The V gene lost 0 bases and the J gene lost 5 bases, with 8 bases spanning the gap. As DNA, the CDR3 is TGCGCCAGCAGCTTGGGATGGGTTACTGAAGCTTTCTTT. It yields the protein CASSLGWVTEAFF.

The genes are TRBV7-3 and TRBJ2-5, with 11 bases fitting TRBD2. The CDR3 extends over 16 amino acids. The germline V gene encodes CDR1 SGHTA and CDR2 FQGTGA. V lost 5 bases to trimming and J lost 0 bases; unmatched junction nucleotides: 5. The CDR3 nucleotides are TGTGCCAGCAGCCGCGCTAGCGGGGGGTACCAAGAGACCCAGTACTTC. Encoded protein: CASSRASGGYQETQYF.

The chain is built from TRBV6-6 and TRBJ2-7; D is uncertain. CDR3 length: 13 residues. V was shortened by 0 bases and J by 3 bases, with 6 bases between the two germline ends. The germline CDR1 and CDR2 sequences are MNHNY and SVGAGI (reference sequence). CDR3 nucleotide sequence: TGTGCCAGCAGTTACTCTCAGGTCTACGAGCAGTACTTC. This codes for CASSYSQVYEQYF.

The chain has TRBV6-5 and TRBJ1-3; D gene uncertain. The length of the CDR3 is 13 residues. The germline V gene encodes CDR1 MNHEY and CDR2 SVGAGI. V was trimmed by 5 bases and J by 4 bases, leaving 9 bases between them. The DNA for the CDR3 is TGTGCCAGCAGTATAGAGCCCGGAAACACCATATATTTT. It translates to CASSIEPGNTIYF.

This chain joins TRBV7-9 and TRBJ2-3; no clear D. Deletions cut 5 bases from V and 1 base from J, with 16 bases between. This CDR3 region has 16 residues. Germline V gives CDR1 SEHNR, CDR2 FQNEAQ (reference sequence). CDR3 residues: CASSPGSTAGTDTQYF. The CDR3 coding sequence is TGTGCCAGCAGCCCAGGATCCACCGCGGGCACAGATACGCAGTATTTT.

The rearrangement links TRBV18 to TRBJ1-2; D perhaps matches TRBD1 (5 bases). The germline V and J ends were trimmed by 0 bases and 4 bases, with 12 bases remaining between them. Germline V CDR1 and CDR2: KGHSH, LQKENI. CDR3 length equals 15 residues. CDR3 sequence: CASSPPQGTRYGYTF. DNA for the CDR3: TGTGCCAGCTCACCACCCCAAGGGACTCGCTATGGCTACACCTTC.

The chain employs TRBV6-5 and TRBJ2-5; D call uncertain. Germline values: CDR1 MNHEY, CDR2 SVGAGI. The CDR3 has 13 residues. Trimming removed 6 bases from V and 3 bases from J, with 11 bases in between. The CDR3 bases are TGTGCCAGCAGATCTACTTCAAAAGAGACCCAGTACTTC. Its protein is CASRSTSKETQYF.

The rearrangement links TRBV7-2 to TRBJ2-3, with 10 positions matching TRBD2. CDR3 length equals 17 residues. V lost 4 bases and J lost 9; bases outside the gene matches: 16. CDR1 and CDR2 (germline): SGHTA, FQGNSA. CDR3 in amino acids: CASSYPSSGGLGRTQYF. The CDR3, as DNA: TGTGCCAGCAGCTACCCTTCTAGCGGGGGCCTAGGCCGCACGCAGTATTTT.

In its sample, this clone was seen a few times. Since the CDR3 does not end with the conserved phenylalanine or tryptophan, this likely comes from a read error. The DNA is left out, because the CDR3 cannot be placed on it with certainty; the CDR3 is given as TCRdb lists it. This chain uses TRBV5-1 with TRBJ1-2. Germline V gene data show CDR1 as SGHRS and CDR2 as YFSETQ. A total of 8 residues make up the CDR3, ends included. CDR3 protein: CASTGPST.

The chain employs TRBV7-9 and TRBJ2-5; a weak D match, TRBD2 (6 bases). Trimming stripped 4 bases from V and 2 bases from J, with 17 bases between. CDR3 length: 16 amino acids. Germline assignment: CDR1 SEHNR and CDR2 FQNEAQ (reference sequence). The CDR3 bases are TGTGCCAGCAGCTCGACTAGTATACGGGCGCAAGAGACCCAGTACTTC. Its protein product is CASSSTSIRAQETQYF. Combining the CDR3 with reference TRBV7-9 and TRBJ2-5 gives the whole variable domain DTGVSQNPRHKITKRGQNVTFRCDPISEHNRLYWYRQTLGQGPEFLTYFQNEAQLEKSRLLSDRFSAERPKGSFSTLEIQRTEQGDSAMYLCASSSTSIRAQETQYFGPGTRLLVL.

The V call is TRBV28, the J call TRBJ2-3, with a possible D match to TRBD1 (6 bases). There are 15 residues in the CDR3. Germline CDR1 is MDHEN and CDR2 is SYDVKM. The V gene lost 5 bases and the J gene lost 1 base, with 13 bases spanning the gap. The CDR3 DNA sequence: TGTGCCAGCAGTCCCCGGGACATCGGCACAGATACGCAGTATTTT. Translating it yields CASSPRDIGTDTQYF.

This chain's CDR3 is CAWSPKTGGGRQPQHF. DNA for the CDR3: TGTGCCTGGAGTCCAAAGACAGGGGGCGGAAGACAGCCCCAGCATTTT. The V gene is TRBV30, the J gene TRBJ1-5, with 10 bases matching TRBD1. Germline V gene lookup returns CDR1 GTSNPN and CDR2 SVGIG (reference sequence). V lost 2 bases to trimming and J lost 7 bases; unmatched junction nucleotides: 11. The CDR3 consists of 16 residues.